This T cell receptor (beta chain) was found in a study of cytomegalovirus exposure and HLA in healthy donors. General study results and limits: Association of a missense DCLRE1C variant with TCR beta V- and J-gene trimming was reported in a later analysis.

The CDR3 totals 14 residues. V was trimmed by 1 base and J by 0 bases, leaving 6 bases between them. In germline, CDR1 is MNHEY, CDR2 SVGAGI. Vbeta (60) and Jbeta (13) primers were used in the PCR. Sequenced by immunoSEQ multiplex PCR; TCRdb stores in-frame clones only, minus some. The repertoire includes more than 140,000 clones, roughly 73% of them detected once, and 2.5% to 4% sits in the top ten. Worth noting for this clone: The antigen remains undetermined.

The TCR originated in a man aged 40-49 years in good health and CMV-seronegative. The chain combines TRBV6-5 with TRBJ1-1; D uncertain. The sample comprised PBMCs. The CDR3 loop is CASSYFGLNTEAFF. The CDR3 region has the DNA TGTGCCAGCAGTTACTTTGGCCTGAACACTGAAGCTTTCTTT.